Listed below are T cell receptor beta chains from one sample, sequenced in a study of blood T cell repertoires in COVID-19. Sequencing was performed with immunoSEQ multiplex PCR; in TCRdb, only in-frame clones are kept and a portion is missing. The sample shows under 200,000 clones, 80% of them seen only once. The sample comprised PBMCs or T cells enriched from blood (not recorded which). These receptors all come from a woman aged 60-70 years who had recovered from COVID-19. Each CDR3 is given without its conserved first and last residue. The D gene is left open where the match is weak. Clone size is shown for a subset of rows, as once, few, many or a class of expanded clone.

TRBJ1-3	few	-	TRBV6-5	ASSREMGNTIY
TRBJ2-5	-	TRBD1	TRBV7-2	ASRTDRGGETQY
TRBJ1-2	-	-	TRBV7-2	ASSLDKFYGYT
TRBJ2-2	-	TRBD1	TRBV2	ASSSAGTARTGELF
TRBJ1-2	-	TRBD1	TRBV2	ASSTGTGSPYGYT
TRBJ2-1	-	-	TRBV7-8	ASSRSVLYEQF
TRBJ2-7	-	-	TRBV28	ASSRVPQGNEQY
TRBJ2-1	-	-	TRBV4-1	ASSQLAYNEQF
TRBJ2-7	-	TRBD1	TRBV27	ASSTQGTNEQY
TRBJ2-5	few	-	TRBV19	ASRAYRDQETQY
TRBJ1-6	-	-	TRBV7-6	ASSKNRASSYNSPLH
TRBJ1-2	few	TRBD1	TRBV24-1	ATSERTGGYYGYT
TRBJ2-1	-	TRBD2	TRBV24-1	ATSGAGGQF
TRBJ2-1	few	-	TRBV27	ASSSRQSSYNEQF
TRBJ2-2	-	TRBD1	TRBV18	ASSPFQGETNTGELF
TRBJ1-1	-	-	TRBV19	ASSARGSFEAF
TRBJ2-5	-	TRBD2	TRBV6-5	ASSYPGGGETQY
TRBJ2-3	few	-	TRBV5-4	ASSFRSGTDTQY
TRBJ2-7	-	TRBD1	TRBV5-1	ASSVGTGNYEQY
TRBJ2-7	-	-	TRBV11-2	ASSLTSGVRYEQY
TRBJ2-1	-	TRBD1	TRBV2	ASRGQGTPSNEQF
TRBJ1-5	-	TRBD1	TRBV7-2	ASSLVLLGQGGDQPQH
TRBJ1-2	-	-	TRBV5-8	ASSFRGGANYGYT
TRBJ2-1	-	-	TRBV5-1	ASSEGTSNSYNEQF
TRBJ1-6	-	TRBD1	TRBV25-1	ASRGTGVRSPLH
TRBJ1-1	once	-	TRBV7-9	ASSLGGTNTEAF
TRBJ2-2	-	TRBD1	TRBV12-5	ASGLSTGGQNTGELF
TRBJ1-6	-	-	TRBV27	ASTTGNSPLH
TRBJ2-5	-	-	TRBV4-2	ASSQAPEQGPRN
TRBJ2-5	-	-	TRBV27	ASGLPGTQY
TRBJ1-5	-	TRBD1	TRBV18	ASSSGTGGGQPQH
TRBJ1-5	-	-	TRBV6-5	ASTQGGSNQPQH
TRBJ1-2	-	-	TRBV12-3/TRBV12-4	ATTRGSYGYT
TRBJ2-4	-	-	TRBV15	ATSRDQGGGYIQY
TRBJ1-3	-	-	TRBV3-1/TRBV3-2	ASRYEDTIY
TRBJ2-6	-	-	TRBV5-1	ASSRWEVSSGANVLT
TRBJ1-1	-	TRBD1	TRBV11-2	ASSLKAGGTEAF
TRBJ1-2	-	-	TRBV20-1	SASSRRQQGGYT
TRBJ2-5	-	-	TRBV28	ASSFVRKRVGETQY
TRBJ2-2	-	-	TRBV5-1	ASSPDTNSLNTGELF
TRBJ2-5	-	TRBD2	TRBV7-2	ASSLAISGALGTQY
TRBJ1-2	-	-	TRBV5-6	ASSLGYQVYGYT
TRBJ1-3	-	-	TRBV6-5	ASSYLKGGSGNTIY
TRBJ1-2	once	TRBD1	TRBV6-6	ASSYRTGEFGYT
TRBJ2-1	few	TRBD1	TRBV30	AWSSAGDRGQF
TRBJ2-3	once	TRBD2	TRBV3-1/TRBV3-2	ASSQAPVAGTSTDTQY
TRBJ2-1	-	-	TRBV9	ASSVNNNEQF
TRBJ2-1	few	TRBD1	TRBV5-1	ASSLAQGAYNEQF